A single sample is the source of the 30 T cell receptor beta chains below, sequenced in a study of control samples from healthy donors and cancer patients. This table comes from immunoSEQ multiplex PCR, and its TCRdb copy is limited to in-frame clones, with some not included. In the table there are over 200,000 clones, about four fifths of which are singletons. Material for sequencing was PBMCs. The origin of the receptors is a woman aged 60-70 years with lung cancer.

This clone has just one count. The rearrangement links TRBV6-5 to TRBJ1-2; TRBD1 is a possible D gene (6 bases). This CDR3 is built from 14 residues. Per germline, CDR1 MNHEY and CDR2 SVGAGI. Trimming removed 4 bases from V and 7 bases from J, with 16 bases in between. In nucleotides, the CDR3 is TGTGCCAGCAGTTGGACGACAGGACGGAGTGGCTACACCTTC. It encodes CASSWTTGRSGYTF.

J is TRBJ1-2 and V is TRBV6-5; 7 positions match TRBD1. Germline CDR1 MNHEY, CDR2 SVGAGI. The CDR3 totals 14 residues. J was trimmed by 4 bases and V by 6 bases; bases with no gene match: 8. The CDR3 region is CASRPGQDVYGYTF. The CDR3 DNA reads TGTGCCAGCAGACCCGGACAGGACGTCTATGGCTACACCTTC.

Only a few counts were recorded for this clone. The chain employs TRBV3-1 (or the pseudogene TRBV3-2) and TRBJ1-2; no definite D call. The CDR3 is 13 amino acids. V shed 0 bases and J shed 4 bases, with 6 bases lying between them. Germline V gene lookup returns CDR1 LGHDT and CDR2 YNNKEL (reference sequence). The CDR3 loop reads CASSQDVGYGYTF. As DNA, the CDR3 is TGTGCCAGCAGCCAAGACGTGGGCTATGGCTACACCTTC.

The chain couples TRBV14 to TRBJ1-1, with a weak D call TRBD1 (5 bases). The CDR3 consists of 14 residues. Germline V CDR1 and CDR2: SGHDN, FVKESK. The germline V and J ends were trimmed by 4 bases and 5 bases, with 14 bases remaining between them. CDR3 bases: TGTGCCAGCAGCCGCACTTACGGGGGGACTGAAGCTTTCTTT. Amino acid sequence: CASSRTYGGTEAFF.

This chain uses TRBV28 with TRBJ1-6, with no clear D. The CDR3 length is 14 residues. V was trimmed by 6 bases and J by 7 bases, leaving 13 bases between them. CDR1 is MDHEN, CDR2 SYDVKM, per germline. The CDR3 reads CASRSEAENSPLHF. As DNA, the CDR3 is TGTGCCAGCAGGTCAGAAGCAGAGAATTCACCCCTCCACTTT.

This sequence joins TRBV27 and TRBJ1-5; D not certain. Deletions cut 0 bases from V and 2 bases from J, with 5 bases between. The CDR3 has 14 residues. Per the germline V gene, CDR1 is MNHEY and CDR2 is SMNVEV (reference sequence). The CDR3 sequence is CASSLSGRNQPQHF. CDR3 sequence (DNA): TGTGCCAGCAGTTTATCAGGTCGCAATCAGCCCCAGCATTTT.

The CDR3 DNA sequence: TGTGCCAGCTCACCACGTCAGGAAACCTACAATGAGCAGTTCTTC. Its protein is CASSPRQETYNEQFF. The V gene is TRBV18, the J gene TRBJ2-1; the D is unclear. The CDR3 is made up of 15 amino acids. Germline V gene sequence: CDR1 KGHSH, CDR2 LQKENI. The V end lost 1 base, the J end lost 2 bases, and 9 bases lay between the germline ends.

The chain has TRBV28 and TRBJ2-3, with unresolved D. The CDR3 contains 13 residues. V lost 4 bases and J 2 bases, leaving 7 bases between the germline ends. The V gene's germline CDR1 is MDHEN and CDR2 SYDVKM. This chain's CDR3 is CASSWVATDTQYF. CDR3 bases: TGTGCCAGCAGTTGGGTTGCCACAGATACGCAGTATTTT. Variable domain in full (rest from reference TRBV28 and TRBJ2-3): DVKVTQSSRYLVKRTGEKVFLECVQDMDHENMFWYRQDPGLGLRLIYFSYDVKMKEKGDIPEGYSVSREKKERFSLILESASTNQTSMYLCASSWVATDTQYFGPGTRLTVL.

This clone was picked up many times. This chain joins TRBV3-1 (or the pseudogene TRBV3-2) and TRBJ1-2, with D unresolved. The CDR3 runs 13 residues. Germline V CDR1 and CDR2: LGHDT, YNNKEL (reference sequence). The ends were cut back, 0 bases at V and 7 bases at J, with 9 bases in the middle. The CDR3 here is CASSQDETTGYTF. The CDR3, as DNA: TGTGCCAGCAGCCAAGATGAGACGACTGGCTACACCTTC.

The chain joins TRBV27 to TRBJ2-1, with 8 bases identical to TRBD2. This CDR3 comprises 17 residues. V shed 3 bases and J 10 bases; nucleotides not matched to a gene: 17. Germline lookup yields CDR1 MNHEY and CDR2 SMNVEV (reference sequence). The CDR3 region is CASSFPTGLAAVGEQFF. The CDR3 coding sequence is TGTGCCAGCAGTTTCCCAACCGGACTAGCTGCCGTAGGGGAGCAGTTCTTC.

The gene calls are TRBV6-1 and TRBJ1-5; D uncertain. Trimming took 3 bases from V and 1 from J, leaving 10 bases between them. CDR1 is MNHNS and CDR2 is SASEGT in the germline V gene. CDR3 length: 15 amino acids. CDR3 coding DNA: TGTGCCAGCAGTGACGGACGGAACAGCAATCAGCCCCAGCATTTT. Translation gives CASSDGRNSNQPQHF.

The chain is built from TRBV5-1 and TRBJ2-3, with a tentative D call TRBD1 (6 bases). Trimming removed 4 bases from V and 4 bases from J, with 13 bases in between. Looked up from germline, CDR1 is SGHRS and CDR2 is YFSETQ. This CDR3 has 14 residues. The CDR3 coding sequence is TGCGCCAGCAGCAACACAGGGAGCCCAGATACGCAGTATTTT. This gives the protein CASSNTGSPDTQYF.

This chain connects TRBV7-9 to TRBJ2-1; TRBD1 matches 8 bases. CDR1 SEHNR and CDR2 FQNEAQ come from the germline V gene (reference sequence). V dropped 0 bases and J dropped 10; count of bases not matched to a gene: 8. The CDR3 spans 15 residues. In nucleotides, the CDR3 is TGTGCCAGCAGCTTAGCCCGGACAGGGCGAAAGGAGCAGTTCTTC. Its translation: CASSLARTGRKEQFF.

The V call is TRBV18, the J call TRBJ2-3; TRBD1 aligns across 10 bases. J lost 1 base, V lost 5 bases, and 6 bases had no gene match. The CDR3 covers 16 residues. In germline, CDR1 is KGHSH, CDR2 LQKENI. The CDR3 reads CASSRTDRGGTDTQYF. The CDR3 DNA follows: TGTGCCAGCTCAAGGACGGACAGGGGGGGCACAGATACGCAGTATTTT. The complete variable domain, with remaining parts taken from reference TRBV18 and TRBJ2-3, reads NAGVMQNPRHLVRRRGQEARLRCSPMKGHSHVYWYRQLPEEGLKFMVYLQKENIIDESGMPKERFSAEFPKEGPSILRIQQVVRGDSAAYFCASSRTDRGGTDTQYFGPGTRLTVL.

This rearrangement joins TRBV11-2 to TRBJ2-7; 9 nucleotides line up with TRBD1. The CDR3 is made up of 14 amino acids. The junction had 6 bases not matched to a gene; V was cut back by 3 bases and J by 6 bases. Germline assignment: CDR1 SGHAT and CDR2 FQNNGV. The CDR3 DNA sequence: TGTGCCAGCAGCTTCGGGACAGGGAGTCCCGAGCAGTACTTC. This gives the protein CASSFGTGSPEQYF.

The chain joins TRBV6-5 to TRBJ1-5, with D hard to call. The CDR3 loop spans 12 amino acids. Looked up from germline, CDR1 is MNHEY and CDR2 is SVGAGI. Trimming took 8 bases from V and 6 from J, leaving 11 bases between them. Here the CDR3 reads CASALGTQPQHF. CDR3 bases: TGTGCCAGCGCTCTAGGCACTCAGCCCCAGCATTTT.

V and J are TRBV15 and TRBJ1-5, with D unclear. The V end was cut by 0 bases, the J end by 4 bases, with 4 bases between. This CDR3 has 13 residues. Per the germline V gene, CDR1 is LNHNV and CDR2 is YYDKDF (reference sequence). The CDR3 DNA reads as TGTGCCACCAGCAGAGATATTAATCAGCCCCAGCATTTT. The encoded protein is CATSRDINQPQHF.

The rearrangement links TRBV9 to TRBJ1-3; D is unresolved. V was trimmed by 2 bases and J by 3 bases, leaving 12 bases between them. Germline CDR1 SGDLS, CDR2 YYNGEE. This CDR3 comprises 15 residues. This chain's CDR3 is CASSVASGLGNTIYF. The CDR3 nucleotides are TGTGCCAGCAGCGTCGCGTCCGGGCTTGGAAACACCATATATTTT.

CDR3 nucleotides: TGCAGTGCTGTGGACAGGGTCGCGGCTTTCTTT. Protein product: CSAVDRVAAFF. This rearrangement joins TRBV20-1 to TRBJ1-1, with TRBD1 matching 8 bases. Germline CDR1 DFQATT, CDR2 SNEGSKA (reference sequence). Trimming took 5 bases from V and 11 from J; bases not matched to a gene: 7. The CDR3 has 11 amino acids.

This clone was picked up one time. This rearrangement joins TRBV5-4 to TRBJ2-2; 14 bases are a match to TRBD2. J was trimmed by 7 bases and V by 3 bases; bases with no gene match: 5. Germline CDR1 and CDR2: SGHNT and YYREEE (reference sequence). This CDR3 is built from 16 residues. The CDR3 DNA reads as TGTGCCAGCAGCTCGACTAGCGGGGGGGCCTTCGGGGAGCTGTTTTTT. Protein product: CASSSTSGGAFGELFF.

A remark on this clone: Sequence at one end of the junction differs from germline and may be a read error. V is TRBV5-6 and J is TRBJ2-7, with TRBD1 as a possible D gene (5 bases). The germline V gene encodes CDR1 SGHDT and CDR2 YYEEEE. The CDR3 is 13 residues long. The CDR3 region is CASSLVSQPPTGF. CDR3 nucleotides: TGTGCCAGCAGCTTGGTGTCTCAGCCCCCCACAGGATTC. The complete variable domain, with remaining parts taken from reference TRBV5-6 and TRBJ2-7, reads DAGVTQSPTHLIKTRGQQVTLRCSPKSGHDTVSWYQQALGQGPQFIFQYYEEEERQRGNFPDRFSGHQFPNYSSELNVNALLLGDSALYLCASSLVSQPPTGFGPGTRLTVT.

Only one count was recorded for this clone. CDR3 in amino acids: CASSLDRGSYEQYF. Here the CDR3 DNA reads TGTGCCAGCAGCCTTGACAGGGGTTCCTACGAGCAGTACTTC. This chain links TRBV27 with TRBJ2-7; TRBD1 matches 8 bases. This CDR3 has 14 residues. Germline V gives CDR1 MNHEY, CDR2 SMNVEV (reference sequence). Trimming at V came to 6 bases and at J to 1 base, leaving 5 bases not matched to a gene.

The chain uses TRBV5-1 and TRBJ2-3; TRBD1 might be the D (6 bases). Germline-derived CDR1 and CDR2 are SGHRS and YFSETQ. CDR3 length: 14 residues. V was shortened by 4 bases and J by 1 base, with 10 bases between the two germline ends. The chain's CDR3 is CASSRGGGTDTQYF. In DNA form, the CDR3 reads TGCGCCAGCAGCCGAGGGGGAGGCACAGATACGCAGTATTTT.

The V and J genes are TRBV7-2 and TRBJ2-1; D is unclear. CDR1 SGHTA and CDR2 FQGNSA come from the germline V gene. Trimming removed 3 bases from V and 5 bases from J, with 8 bases in between. The CDR3 runs 13 residues. The DNA for the CDR3 is TGTGCCAGCAGCTTTGGTGGGGACAATGAGCAGTTCTTC. Amino acid sequence: CASSFGGDNEQFF.

The CDR3 bases are TGCGCCAGCAGCTCGGATGCAGGGGGTACCTACGAGCAGTACTTC. It encodes CASSSDAGGTYEQYF. This chain connects TRBV5-1 to TRBJ2-7; 7 bases align to TRBD1. The CDR3 has 15 amino acids. Trimming took 3 bases from V and 2 from J; bases not matched to a gene: 8. Germline V gene lookup returns CDR1 SGHRS and CDR2 YFSETQ.

The V call is TRBV18, the J call TRBJ2-3; 7 bases line up with TRBD2. The CDR3 is made up of 15 amino acids. Germline V CDR1 and CDR2: KGHSH, LQKENI. The J segment lost 1 base and the V segment lost 6 bases, leaving 7 bases of the junction unmatched. The CDR3 DNA reads TGTGCCAGCTCGCCCGGGACTATCCGCACAGATACGCAGTATTTT. Translation: CASSPGTIRTDTQYF.

The CDR3 DNA reads as TGTGCCAGCAGGGTGACAGGGTCTTATAGCAATCAGCCCCAGCATTTT. This sequence encodes CASRVTGSYSNQPQHF. This chain uses TRBV28 with TRBJ1-5; 7 bases map to TRBD1. The CDR3 totals 16 residues. V shed 6 bases and J 0 bases; nucleotides not matched to a gene: 8. Germline V gene lookup returns CDR1 MDHEN and CDR2 SYDVKM.

The chain couples TRBV2 to TRBJ1-2; the match to TRBD1 covers 7 bases. Unmatched junction bases numbered 6, after V lost 6 bases and J lost 2 bases. The germline V gene has CDR1 SNHLY and CDR2 FYNNEI. The CDR3 consists of 14 residues. DNA of the CDR3: TGTGCCAGCAGCAGACAGGGCGAGAACTATGGCTACACCTTC. This translates into CASSRQGENYGYTF.

There are many counts of this clone. The chain recombines TRBV7-9 with TRBJ1-5, with D tentatively TRBD1 (6 bases). V shed 5 bases and J shed 2 bases, with 13 bases lying between them. The CDR3 covers 15 residues. Germline CDR1 is SEHNR and CDR2 is FQNEAQ (reference sequence). The DNA of the CDR3 is TGTGCCAGCAGCGCAGCGGGGGGCGGCAATCAGCCCCAGCATTTT. Its translation is CASSAAGGGNQPQHF.

The chain combines TRBV5-1 with TRBJ2-1; 7 bases fit TRBD2. The CDR3 spans 14 residues. Germline lookup yields CDR1 SGHRS and CDR2 YFSETQ. V was pared by 3 bases and J by 7 bases, with 7 bases of the junction left unmatched. In DNA, the CDR3 is TGCGCCAGCAGCTACACGGGACTAACGAATGAGCAGTTCTTC. The encoded protein is CASSYTGLTNEQFF.